This T cell receptor (beta chain) comes out of a study of T cell responses to AZD1222 COVID-19 vaccine. Assay: immunoSEQ multiplex PCR; the TCRdb copy retains only in-frame clones and omits some. The data contain roughly 76,000 clones, roughly 89% of them seen just once; the ten biggest clones take up roughly 2.4%. The germline V gene has CDR1 MNHNY and CDR2 SVGAGI (reference sequence). The ends were cut back, 5 bases at V and 8 bases at J, with 18 bases in the middle. The CDR3 has 14 amino acids. This TCR was sampled from an adult in good health. The sequencing used peripheral blood, collected on day 0 of AZD1222 vaccination. The V and J genes are TRBV6-6 and TRBJ1-1; D ambiguous. The CDR3, as DNA: TGTGCCAGCAGTCCTCCGGCCGATAAGGTGGAAGCTTTCTTT. It codes for CASSPPADKVEAFF.